This T cell receptor (beta chain) is drawn from a study of T-cell reconstitution after alpha-beta-depleted transplantation in children. Study conclusions and caveats: Newly produced T cells mostly provided counts and TCRbeta diversity after one year, as hyperexpanded clones declined. Roughly two months post-transplant, alpha-beta T cells reportedly originated from several hundred graft clones that had expanded. TCRbeta diversity was high at day 60 in some patients (a result of surviving recipient T cells and thymic progenitors).

This clonotype was seen ten or more times. The antigen is undetermined. The TCRbeta library incorporated unique molecular identifiers. TCRdb itself ran the PCR reads through MiXCR, one entry per CDR3 protein. The top ten hold under 40% of the sample, which has around 200,000 distinct CDR3 sequences, about 8.7% seen once. Source: PBMCs, mostly from graft donor cells, taken 360 days after TCRalphabeta/CD19-depleted stem cell transplant. This clonotype originated in a male patient aged 2-15 years who had a stem cell transplant for acute myeloid leukemia, so the T cells may come from the graft donor.

The CDR3 reads CASRPVAGGSHEQYF. CDR3 sequence (DNA): TGTGCCAGCAGGCCCGTAGCGGGAGGGTCCCACGAGCAGTACTTC. The chain has TRBV6-1 and TRBJ2-7, with 11 bases aligning to TRBD2. Germline values: CDR1 MNHNS, CDR2 SASEGT. The CDR3 extends over 15 amino acids. V gave up 6 bases and J gave up 5 bases; unmatched junction bases: 9.